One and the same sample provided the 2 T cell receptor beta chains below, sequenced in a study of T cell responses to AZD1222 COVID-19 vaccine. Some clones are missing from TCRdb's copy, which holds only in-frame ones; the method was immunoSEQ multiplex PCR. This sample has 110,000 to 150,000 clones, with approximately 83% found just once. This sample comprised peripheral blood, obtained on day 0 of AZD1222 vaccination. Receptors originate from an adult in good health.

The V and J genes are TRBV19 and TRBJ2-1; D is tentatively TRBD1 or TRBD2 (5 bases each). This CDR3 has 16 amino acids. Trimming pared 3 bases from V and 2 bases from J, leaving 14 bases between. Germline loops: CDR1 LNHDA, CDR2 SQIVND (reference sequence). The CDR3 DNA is TGTGCCAGTAGTATTATGGGGACGGTGACCTACAATGAGCAGTTCTTC. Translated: CASSIMGTVTYNEQFF. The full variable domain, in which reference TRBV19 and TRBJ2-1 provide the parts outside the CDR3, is DGGITQSPKYLFRKEGQNVTLSCEQNLNHDAMYWYRQDPGQGLRLIYYSQIVNDFQKGDIAEGYSVSREKKESFPLTVTSAQKNPTAFYLCASSIMGTVTYNEQFFGPGTRLTVL.

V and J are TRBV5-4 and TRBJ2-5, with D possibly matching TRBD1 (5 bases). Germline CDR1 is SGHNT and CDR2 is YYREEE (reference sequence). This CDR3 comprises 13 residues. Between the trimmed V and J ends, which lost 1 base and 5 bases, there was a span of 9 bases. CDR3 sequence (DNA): TGTGCCAGCAGCTTGAAGGGGCCGGAGACCCAGTACTTC. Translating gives CASSLKGPETQYF.